This entry lists 12 T cell receptor beta chains sequenced from one sample in a study of T cells in Graves' hyperthyroidism and ophthalmopathy. From RNA transcripts, TCR beta CDR3 regions were amplified. Initially, a first-round RT-PCR of the TCR CDR3 employed the HTBI primer set. TCRdb passed the multiplex PCR reads through MiXCR, listing each CDR3 protein once. This table has 35,000 to 45,000 distinct CDR3 sequences, about 47% appearing once. The sample consisted of blood. All receptors come from a man in his forties with Graves' ophthalmopathy.

Relative to its sample, this clonotype is medium-sized. The J gene is TRBJ1-2, the V gene TRBV7-6; a weak D match, TRBD1 (5 bases). Trimming stripped 4 bases from V and 6 bases from J, with 12 bases between. Germline CDR1 and CDR2: SGHVS and FNYEAQ. This CDR3 region has 13 residues. The CDR3 nucleotides are TGTGCCAGCAGCTCATTTGCAGGGAATGGCTACACCTTC. As protein: CASSSFAGNGYTF.

The rearrangement links TRBV7-8 to TRBJ1-2, with no clear D. The ends were cut back, 8 bases at V and 8 bases at J, with 27 bases in the middle. The length of the CDR3 is 16 residues. CDR1 and CDR2 (germline): SGHVS, FQNEAQ. CDR3 sequence (DNA): TGTGCCAGCTCCTCCGGTTCCTACAATGTGGACGACGGCTACACCTTC. Protein: CASSSGSYNVDDGYTF.

This clonotype has just one count. This rearrangement joins TRBV5-8 to TRBJ1-2, with D tentatively TRBD1 (5 bases). The CDR3 length is 12 residues. The germline V and J ends were trimmed by 3 bases and 8 bases, with 11 bases remaining between them. Germline CDR1 SGHTS, CDR2 YDEGEE. The CDR3 nucleotides are TGTGCCAGCAGCTGGGGGTCGTCGGGCTACACCTTC. Its protein product is CASSWGSSGYTF. The full variable domain, in which reference TRBV5-8 and TRBJ1-2 provide the parts outside the CDR3, is EAGVTQSPTHLIKTRGQQATLRCSPISGHTSVYWYQQALGLGLQFLLWYDEGEERNRGNFPPRFSGRQFPNYSSELNVNALELEDSALYLCASSWGSSGYTFGSGTRLTVV.

This clonotype was recorded at least ten times. The chain uses TRBV7-9 and TRBJ2-1; maybe TRBD1 (6 bases). The germline V gene has CDR1 SEHNR and CDR2 FQNEAQ (reference sequence). The V end was cut by 3 bases, the J end by 0 bases, with 9 bases between. This CDR3 has 15 residues. CDR3 region: CASSFGQTSYNEQFF. DNA of the CDR3: TGTGCCAGCAGCTTCGGACAGACCTCCTACAATGAGCAGTTCTTC.

This chain links TRBV19 with TRBJ1-2; D uncertain. V was clipped by 7 bases and J by 10 bases, with 10 bases between them. CDR1 LNHDA and CDR2 SQIVND come from the germline V gene (reference sequence). There are 10 residues in the CDR3. In DNA, the CDR3 is TGTGCCAGTAAAGGGTATTCCTACACCTTC. This encodes CASKGYSYTF.

The V gene is TRBV20-1, the J gene TRBJ1-4; TRBD1 agrees at 11 bases. The length of the CDR3 is 14 residues. Germline V CDR1 and CDR2: DFQATT, SNEGSKA (reference sequence). Trimming removed 6 bases from V and 8 bases from J; junction bases left unmatched: 8. The CDR3 spells CSAGTGGLGEKLFF. The CDR3 DNA reads TGCAGTGCAGGGACAGGGGGTCTAGGGGAAAAACTGTTTTTT.

The V gene is TRBV4-1, the J gene TRBJ2-7; D not certain. This CDR3 has 14 amino acids. From germline, CDR1 is MGHRA and CDR2 YSYEKL. The germline V and J ends were trimmed by 9 bases and 7 bases, with 22 bases remaining between them. The CDR3 protein is CARSQYDWEREQYF. The DNA of the CDR3 is TGCGCCAGAAGTCAATACGACTGGGAACGGGAGCAGTACTTC.

This clonotype was found many times. V is TRBV6-1 and J is TRBJ2-4; tentatively, D is TRBD1 or TRBD2 (7 bases each). The CDR3 has 14 amino acids. Trimming shortened V by 1 base and J by 7 bases, and 11 bases separated the two germline ends. Germline assignment: CDR1 MNHNS and CDR2 SASEGT. CDR3 loop: CASSEVGGGNIQYF. In DNA form, the CDR3 reads TGTGCCAGCAGTGAAGTGGGAGGGGGCAACATTCAGTACTTC.

This clonotype was detected many times. This rearrangement joins TRBV5-5 to TRBJ1-3; possibly TRBD1 for D (6 bases). Trimming shortened V by 2 bases and J by 1 base, and 13 bases separated the two germline ends. The germline gives CDR1 SGHKS, CDR2 YYEKEE (reference sequence). The CDR3 is 16 amino acids. The CDR3, as DNA: TGTGCCAGCAGCTTCAACCTACAGGGTTCTGGAAACACCATATATTTT. Translating gives CASSFNLQGSGNTIYF.

The chain employs TRBV24-1 and TRBJ2-1; 12 positions agree with TRBD2. In germline, CDR1 is KGHDR, CDR2 SFDVKD. V trimming: 6 bases; J trimming: 3 bases; junction bases outside the gene matches: 5. The CDR3 runs 16 residues. In nucleotides, the CDR3 is TGTGCCACCAGTCTAGCGGGGGGGACTAACTACAATGAGCAGTTCTTC. Protein sequence: CATSLAGGTNYNEQFF.

The chain uses TRBV7-9 and TRBJ1-6, with 7 nucleotides matching TRBD1. V was clipped by 1 base and J by 5 bases; unmatched bases: 5. The CDR3 length is 16 residues. The germline CDR1 and CDR2 sequences are SEHNR and FQNEAQ (reference sequence). The CDR3 DNA reads as TGTGCCAGCAGCTTAGGCCCGACAGGGAATAATTCACCCCTCCACTTT. Protein sequence: CASSLGPTGNNSPLHF.

This clonotype was counted many times. This may stem from a read error, because a much larger clone lies one nucleotide away. The CDR3 reads CASSRGPLGTQYF. CDR3 sequence (DNA): TGTGCCAGCAGCCGGGGACCTCTCGGGACCCAGTACTTC. The chain couples TRBV5-6 to TRBJ2-5, with D perhaps matching TRBD1 or TRBD2 (5 bases each). Germline-derived CDR1 and CDR2 are SGHDT and YYEEEE. CDR3 length equals 13 residues. V dropped 4 bases and J dropped 7 bases, with 14 bases sitting between them.